This TCR beta chain appears in the sequencing data of a study of T cells in Graves' hyperthyroidism and ophthalmopathy. For the study at large: At the time of initial diagnosis and before any treatment, peripheral blood was collected.

Researchers took RNA transcripts and amplified the TCR beta CDR3 regions from them. In the first-round RT-PCR of the TCR CDR3, the HTBI primer set was used. TCRdb reprocessed the multiplex PCR reads via MiXCR and lists one record per CDR3 protein. The sample records a few hundred thousand distinct CDR3 sequences, approximately 15% being singletons. An absence of ophthalmopathy progression within 18 months meant stable Graves' hyperthyroidism. There are many counts of this clonotype. Sequenced material: blood. The clonotype was recovered from a woman aged 18 to 35 with Graves' hyperthyroidism.

CDR3: CASSYSSGQGNSPLHF. DNA of the CDR3: TGTGCCAGCAGTTACTCCTCGGGACAGGGCAATTCACCCCTCCACTTT. The chain couples TRBV6-5 to TRBJ1-6; 9 positions match TRBD1. This CDR3 contains 16 residues. V lost 0 bases to trimming and J lost 7 bases; unmatched junction nucleotides: 4. Germline loops: CDR1 MNHEY, CDR2 SVGAGI.